This T cell receptor (beta chain) comes out of a study of cytomegalovirus exposure and HLA in healthy donors. For the study at large: HLA-typed donors were the source of about 85 million unique TCRs held in an early data release. General study points: Most of the TCR beta V segments (in an earlier analysis) were productive either about 87% or about 30% of the time. TCR sequences were mostly rare, though some public TCRs occurred in many donors.

Both 60 Vbeta primers and 13 Jbeta primers went into the PCR. Per the original data handling: A follow-up analysis tallied about 80 million unique TCR beta chains, roughly 11 million shared. The method was immunoSEQ multiplex PCR; TCRdb's version includes in-frame clones alone and lacks a portion of them. The V and J calls and clone size come from that table; D and trimming were worked out from the DNA. The sample records around 150,000 clones, 82% being singletons. Comments on this clone: Its target is unknown.

This receptor was identified in a girl between 2 and 10 years old in good health and CMV-seropositive. The sample consisted of PBMCs.

The CDR3 sequence is CASKEGTSTYNTGELFF. The CDR3, as DNA: TGTGCCAGCAAAGAGGGAACCTCTACTTACAACACCGGGGAGCTGTTTTTT. The V gene is TRBV2, the J gene TRBJ2-2; tentative D call: TRBD2 (5 bases). V was shortened by 7 bases and J by 2 bases, with 20 bases between the two germline ends. The germline gives CDR1 SNHLY, CDR2 FYNNEI. The CDR3 contains 17 residues.